Below, 20 T cell receptor beta chains from the same sample are listed, as sequenced in a study of CD8+ T cells in alopecia areata. As the sequencing template, cDNA was produced by extracting RNA and reverse transcribing it. Using immunoSEQ multiplex PCR, the repertoire was profiled, and TCRdb retains in-frame clones only, with some absent. The repertoire includes some 170,000 clones, less than 80% of them detected once, and roughly 11% sits in the top ten. The material was CD8+ T cells sorted from blood, obtained at week 0. The receptors stem from a human donor with alopecia areata.

Only one count was recorded for this clone. This chain uses TRBV2 with TRBJ1-6, with D perhaps matching TRBD1 (6 bases). Germline-derived CDR1 and CDR2 are SNHLY and FYNNEI. V was clipped by 4 bases and J by 10 bases, with 14 bases between them. The CDR3 length is 14 residues. This CDR3 is CASSGQGLGSPLHF. CDR3 sequence (DNA): TGTGCCAGCAGTGGCCAGGGGTTAGGGTCACCCCTCCACTTT. Looking up the rest from reference TRBV2 and TRBJ1-6 gives the full variable domain: EPEVTQTPSHQVTQMGQEVILRCVPISNHLYFYWYRQILGQKVEFLVSFYNNEISEKSEIFDDQFSVERPDGSNFTLKIRSTKLEDSAMYFCASSGQGLGSPLHFGNGTRLTVT.

The V gene is TRBV30, the J gene TRBJ1-6; 8 positions match TRBD1. CDR1 is GTSNPN, CDR2 SVGIG, per germline (reference sequence). The CDR3 runs to 16 residues. The V and J ends lost 0 bases and 7 bases, in that order; junction bases with no gene match: 8. This chain's CDR3 is CAWSVVDRAQNSPLHF. The CDR3 DNA reads TGTGCCTGGAGTGTCGTGGACAGGGCCCAAAATTCACCCCTCCACTTT.

The DNA of the CDR3 is TGCAGCGTCCTGGGTGGGACCGAGAATAACTATGGCTACACCTTC. It translates to CSVLGGTENNYGYTF. The V call is TRBV29-1, the J call TRBJ1-2; maybe TRBD1 (5 bases). Trimming pared 6 bases from V and 1 base from J, leaving 18 bases between. This CDR3 spans 15 amino acids. Looked up from germline, CDR1 is SQVTM and CDR2 is ANQGSEA.

The V call is TRBV30, the J call TRBJ1-5; TRBD1 matches at 9 bases. The CDR3 totals 17 residues. The germline CDR1 and CDR2 sequences are GTSNPN and SVGIG (reference sequence). The V gene end was trimmed by 2 bases and the J gene end by 0 bases; junction bases not matched to a gene: 8. The CDR3 spells CAWSIPGQGYSNQPQHF. The CDR3 DNA follows: TGTGCCTGGAGTATTCCGGGACAGGGATATAGCAATCAGCCCCAGCATTTT.

The chain links TRBV12-5 to TRBJ2-6; TRBD1 might be the D (6 bases). Per the germline V gene, CDR1 is LGHNT and CDR2 is FRNRAP. The CDR3 contains 19 residues. Between the trimmed V and J ends, which lost 0 bases and 4 bases, there was a span of 19 bases. For the CDR3, the DNA is TGTGCTAGTGGTTTGGTAGTCTCGGGACATAATCCCGGGGCCAACGTCCTGACTTTC. Protein sequence: CASGLVVSGHNPGANVLTF.

This rearrangement joins TRBV25-1 to TRBJ1-5; no definite D call. The ends were cut back, 1 base at V and 5 bases at J, with 6 bases in the middle. Germline loops: CDR1 MGHDK, CDR2 SYGVNS. This CDR3 spans 13 amino acids. The CDR3 nucleotides read TGTGCCAGCAGTGAATCGACGCATCAGCCCCAGCATTTT. Its protein is CASSESTHQPQHF.

This rearrangement joins TRBV7-8 to TRBJ1-2; D is possibly TRBD1 (5 bases). CDR3 length: 15 amino acids. The V gene lost 1 base and the J gene lost 1 base, with 10 bases spanning the gap. Per germline, CDR1 SGHVS and CDR2 FQNEAQ. CDR3 sequence: CASSLGGRFNYGYTF. DNA for the CDR3: TGTGCCAGCAGCTTAGGGGGACGTTTTAACTATGGCTACACCTTC.

J is TRBJ2-1 and V is TRBV5-1; D is ambiguous. CDR3 length: 15 residues. Germline-derived CDR1 and CDR2 are SGHRS and YFSETQ. Trimming stripped 2 bases from V and 4 bases from J, with 13 bases between. This CDR3 reads CASSLEQSLYNEQFF. DNA of the CDR3: TGCGCCAGCAGCTTAGAGCAATCCCTTTACAATGAGCAGTTCTTC. Full variable domain (missing parts from reference TRBV5-1 and TRBJ2-1): KAGVTQTPRYLIKTRGQQVTLSCSPISGHRSVSWYQQTPGQGLQFLFEYFSETQRNKGNFPGRFSGRQFSNSRSEMNVSTLELGDSALYLCASSLEQSLYNEQFFGPGTRLTVL.

This chain connects TRBV27 to TRBJ1-2; D is unresolved. CDR1 and CDR2 from the germline V gene are MNHEY and SMNVEV (reference sequence). CDR3 length: 13 amino acids. Trimming shortened V by 3 bases and J by 2 bases, and 7 bases separated the two germline ends. CDR3 in amino acids: CASSFTQNYGYTF. The CDR3 DNA follows: TGTGCCAGCAGTTTCACTCAGAACTATGGCTACACCTTC.

The chain combines TRBV2 with TRBJ2-2; 7 bases line up with TRBD1. The germline CDR1 and CDR2 sequences are SNHLY and FYNNEI. The CDR3 is made up of 18 amino acids. Unmatched junction bases numbered 13, after V lost 6 bases and J lost 0 bases. CDR3 sequence reads: CASRGTSGDSANTGELFF. The CDR3, as DNA: TGTGCCAGCAGGGGTACTTCAGGGGACAGCGCGAACACCGGGGAGCTGTTTTTT.

This clone was counted between two and nine times. This chain uses TRBV30 with TRBJ1-5, with unresolved D. The CDR3 totals 14 residues. Germline assignment: CDR1 GTSNPN and CDR2 SVGIG (reference sequence). V was cut by 3 bases and J by 0 bases, with 9 bases left in between. The CDR3 DNA follows: TGTGCCTGGAGCCCAGACCTTAGCAATCAGCCCCAGCATTTT. Amino acids: CAWSPDLSNQPQHF.

This chain uses TRBV19 with TRBJ1-5, with a tentative D call TRBD1 (5 bases). Germline V gene lookup returns CDR1 LNHDA and CDR2 SQIVND (reference sequence). This CDR3 spans 15 amino acids. V was cut by 6 bases and J by 1 base, with 13 bases left in between. The CDR3 reads CASRESGQSNQPQHF. The CDR3 coding sequence is TGTGCCAGTAGAGAGAGTGGACAAAGCAATCAGCCCCAGCATTTT.

The chain combines TRBV2 with TRBJ1-2; a possible D gene is TRBD1 (6 bases). The CDR3 totals 15 residues. Germline V gene sequence: CDR1 SNHLY, CDR2 FYNNEI. V was cut by 7 bases and J by 0 bases, with 15 bases left in between. The CDR3 coding sequence is TGTGCCAGCATGGGGGCCGGAGCTCCTAACTATGGCTACACCTTC. It specifies CASMGAGAPNYGYTF.

The J gene is TRBJ2-3, the V gene TRBV5-1; D remains unclear. The germline V and J ends were trimmed by 1 base and 2 bases, with 11 bases remaining between them. The CDR3 sequence is 15 residues long. Germline V lookup: CDR1 SGHRS, CDR2 YFSETQ. This CDR3 reads CASSLRVPFTDTQYF. The CDR3 DNA reads TGCGCCAGCAGCTTGCGGGTTCCTTTCACAGATACGCAGTATTTT.

The chain recombines TRBV13 with TRBJ2-3; TRBD2 matches at 10 bases. Germline loops: CDR1 PRHDT, CDR2 FYEKMQ (reference sequence). V lost 3 bases, J lost 4 bases, and 7 bases stayed unmatched. The CDR3 consists of 16 residues. The CDR3 is CASSFPSGGHADTQYF. The CDR3 DNA reads as TGTGCCAGCAGCTTCCCTAGCGGGGGCCATGCAGATACGCAGTATTTT.

This clone appeared once. This rearrangement joins TRBV4-1 to TRBJ1-3; a possible D gene is TRBD1 (5 bases). The CDR3 is made up of 16 amino acids. The V gene lost 1 base and the J gene lost 4 bases, with 14 bases spanning the gap. The V gene's germline CDR1 is MGHRA and CDR2 YSYEKL. The chain's CDR3 is CASSQAPGPGGNTIYF. CDR3 nucleotides: TGCGCCAGCAGCCAAGCTCCGGGGCCAGGGGGAAACACCATATATTTT.

V and J are TRBV5-1 and TRBJ2-5, with D hard to call. This CDR3 spans 15 amino acids. Looked up from germline, CDR1 is SGHRS and CDR2 is YFSETQ. With 3 bases removed from V and 5 bases from J, the gap between germline ends came to 17 bases. This chain's CDR3 is CASSSPGHLRETQYF. DNA of the CDR3: TGCGCCAGCAGCTCCCCCGGCCACCTCCGGGAGACCCAGTACTTC.

Notes on this clone: Other DNA sequences within the sample encode an identical CDR3. V usage is TRBV7-3 and J usage is TRBJ1-1; no reliable D call. CDR1 is SGHTA and CDR2 is FQGTGA in the germline V gene. Trimming removed 0 bases from V and 1 base from J, with 6 bases in between. This CDR3 contains 14 residues. CDR3 coding DNA: TGTGCCAGCAGCTTAACAGGACGGAACACTGAAGCTTTCTTT. Protein: CASSLTGRNTEAFF.

The chain links TRBV27 to TRBJ2-5; 7 bases map to TRBD2. Per the germline V gene, CDR1 is MNHEY and CDR2 is SMNVEV (reference sequence). The V segment lost 6 bases and the J segment 5 bases; nucleotides outside the gene matches: 6. The CDR3 is 13 residues long. CDR3 protein: CASSPAAGETQYF. The CDR3 DNA reads TGTGCCAGCAGCCCCGCAGCGGGGGAGACCCAGTACTTC.

This sequence joins TRBV5-1 and TRBJ2-1; TRBD2 agrees at 13 bases. In germline, CDR1 is SGHRS, CDR2 YFSETQ. The CDR3 contains 17 residues. J gave up 5 bases and V 4 bases, and 9 bases lay outside the gene matches. The CDR3 DNA follows: TGCGCCAGCAGCCCTCCCCGACTAGCGGGAGGTGACAATGAGCAGTTCTTC. This sequence encodes CASSPPRLAGGDNEQFF.